These 21 T cell receptor beta chains share one sample of origin, sequenced in a study of regulatory T cells in long-lasting Graves disease (dated by TCRdb to 2020 to 2023). Sample time point, as interpreted from the label and publication: newly diagnosed GD, antithyroid drugs for less than 3 months. For both TCR sequencing and RNA sequencing, RNA was extracted from PBMCs using TRIzol. The library relied on multiplex PCR. TCRdb lists the instrument as Illumina HiSeq 4000. CDR3 regions were amplified by Arm-PCR with iRepertoire HTBI primers to construct TCR beta libraries. The raw public data were reprocessed by TCRdb itself: fastp quality trimming at Q25, MiXCR clonotype calling, in-frame beta chains only. Every distinct CDR3 protein forms one entry, paired with its most common genes and DNA. The table for this sample lists 300,000 to 400,000 distinct CDR3 sequences; over 15% of them were counted only once. The top ten clones comprise roughly 30% of the sample.

This sample was shared with a second study, whose subject was T cells in Graves' hyperthyroidism and ophthalmopathy.

The material sequenced was peripheral blood mononuclear cells (PBMCs), taken at new diagnosis, from a patient treated with antithyroid drugs. Every receptor here comes from a man between 35 and 55 years old with Graves disease. Donor details come from another sample of the same person, matched by shared clones.

This clonotype was seen ten or more times. Mismatch with germline at one junction end may stem from a read error. The chain is built from TRBV20-1 and TRBJ2-5; 8 bases fit TRBD2. Germline V gene data show CDR1 as DFQATT and CDR2 as SNEGSKA (reference sequence). The CDR3 contains 10 residues. The CDR3 region has the DNA TGCAGTGCTTTTCGGACGGGGGGGCACTTC. This translates into CSAFRTGGHF.

This clonotype was detected many times. The CDR3 DNA sequence: TGCAGTGCTAGCCTAACCGCGGGGAGGGGGCGTCACAATGAGCAGTTCTTC. Translation gives CSASLTAGRGRHNEQFF. This chain connects TRBV20-1 to TRBJ2-1; possibly TRBD1 or TRBD2 for D (7 bases each). This CDR3 is 17 amino acids long. Trimming stripped 3 bases from V and 5 bases from J, with 23 bases between. Per the germline V gene, CDR1 is DFQATT and CDR2 is SNEGSKA (reference sequence).

CDR3 region: CASGTLNQPQHF. In nucleotides, the CDR3 is TGTGCCAGCGGGACCTTAAATCAGCCCCAGCATTTT. The gene calls are TRBV28 and TRBJ1-5; a possible D gene is TRBD1 (5 bases). Trimming took 8 bases from V and 4 from J, leaving 9 bases between them. CDR1 and CDR2 (germline): MDHEN, SYDVKM. This CDR3 is 12 amino acids long.

This clonotype turned up a few times. The V call is TRBV6-2 or TRBV6-3, the J call TRBJ2-7, with a weak D call TRBD2 (5 bases). Per germline, CDR1 MNHEY and CDR2 SVGEGT. Trimming removed 10 bases from V and 3 bases from J, with 16 bases in between. There are 13 residues in the CDR3. CDR3 nucleotides: TGTGCCACCCAGTGGACTCAGGACTACGAGCAGTACTTC. Protein product: CATQWTQDYEQYF.

This clonotype was detected ten times or more. This chain connects TRBV9 to TRBJ2-2; the D is unclear. The CDR3 extends over 16 amino acids. Germline V CDR1 and CDR2: SGDLS, YYNGEE. V was trimmed by 0 bases and J by 1 base, leaving 10 bases between them. CDR3 residues: CASSVGEYGNTGELFF. CDR3 DNA sequence: TGTGCCAGCAGCGTAGGCGAGTATGGGAACACCGGGGAGCTGTTTTTT.

Many counts were recorded for this clonotype. The V call is TRBV12-3 or TRBV12-4, the J call TRBJ1-5, with a tentative D call TRBD1 (6 bases). The CDR3 is made up of 13 amino acids. V was shortened by 6 bases and J by 9 bases, with 15 bases between the two germline ends. CDR3 sequence reads: CASSRDTGRPQHF. CDR3 DNA: TGTGCCAGCAGCCGGGACACGGGTCGGCCCCAGCATTTT.

The CDR3 protein is CASSLRGDGLSTDTQYF. The CDR3 DNA reads TGCGCCAGCAGCCTTAGAGGGGACGGATTAAGCACAGATACGCAGTATTTT. The chain joins TRBV4-3 to TRBJ2-3; D possibly uses TRBD1 or TRBD2 (5 bases each). This CDR3 is built from 17 residues. V was clipped by 4 bases and J by 0 bases, with 17 bases between them. Looked up from germline, CDR1 is LGHNA and CDR2 is YSLEER.

This clonotype was seen more than once but under ten times. The V call is TRBV20-1, the J call TRBJ1-2; D is uncertain. CDR1 is DFQATT and CDR2 is SNEGSKA in the germline V gene (reference sequence). The CDR3 consists of 12 residues. Trimming removed 0 bases at V and 3 bases at J, with 5 bases between. CDR3 sequence reads: CSARDEYYGYTF. Written as DNA, the CDR3 is TGCAGTGCTAGAGACGAATACTATGGCTACACCTTC.

The chain carries TRBV5-8 and TRBJ1-4; the D is unclear. Germline V gene sequence: CDR1 SGHTS, CDR2 YDEGEE. The CDR3 runs to 15 residues. The V end lost 4 bases, the J end lost 0 bases, and 10 bases lay between the germline ends. CDR3 sequence (DNA): TGTGCCAGCAGCGTGGCAGGTGCAACTAATGAAAAACTGTTTTTT. It specifies CASSVAGATNEKLFF.

The chain uses TRBV12-3 or TRBV12-4 and TRBJ1-5; possibly TRBD1 for D (5 bases). V gave up 1 base and J gave up 5 bases, with 9 bases separating them. The CDR3 sequence is 14 residues long. The CDR3 nucleotides are TGTGCCAGCAGTTTAGGCGGGGCCCATCAGCCCCAGCATTTT. Its protein is CASSLGGAHQPQHF.

This clonotype was detected only a few times. The J gene is TRBJ1-4, the V gene TRBV15, with D unresolved. Germline loops: CDR1 LNHNV, CDR2 YYDKDF (reference sequence). This CDR3 has 15 residues. V was shortened by 2 bases and J by 0 bases, with 7 bases between the two germline ends. CDR3 sequence (DNA): TGTGCCACCAGCAGACCCGGGGCAACTAATGAAAAACTGTTTTTT. It yields the protein CATSRPGATNEKLFF.

This clonotype has ten or more counts. This rearrangement joins TRBV7-8 to TRBJ2-1, with D uncertain. V lost 11 bases, J lost 5 bases, and 13 bases lay in between. The CDR3 totals 12 residues. From germline, CDR1 is SGHVS and CDR2 FQNEAQ. CDR3 protein: CAGSLPNNEQFF. The CDR3 DNA is TGTGCCGGATCTTTACCCAACAATGAGCAGTTCTTC.

This clonotype was observed a few times. The chain has TRBV20-1 and TRBJ1-1; weak D call: TRBD1 (6 bases). Germline V gene sequence: CDR1 DFQATT, CDR2 SNEGSKA (reference sequence). The CDR3 is 13 residues long. The CDR3 is CRGRQDTNTEAFF. The CDR3, as DNA: TGCAGAGGACGACAGGATACTAACACTGAAGCTTTCTTT.

The rearrangement links TRBV7-2 to TRBJ2-3; possibly TRBD2 for D (5 bases). The CDR3 is made up of 15 amino acids. CDR1 and CDR2 (germline): SGHTA, FQGNSA. V dropped 5 bases and J dropped 2 bases, with 14 bases sitting between them. For the CDR3, the DNA is TGTGCCAGCAGCGATCTTAAGCGGTCCACAGATACGCAGTATTTT. This translates into CASSDLKRSTDTQYF.

The rearrangement uses TRBV20-1 and TRBJ2-7; D not resolved. In germline, CDR1 is DFQATT, CDR2 SNEGSKA (reference sequence). Trimming took 5 bases from V and 2 from J, leaving 10 bases between them. The CDR3 covers 12 residues. The chain's CDR3 is CSAWADPYEQYF. The CDR3 nucleotides read TGCAGTGCTTGGGCCGACCCCTACGAGCAGTACTTC.

The V gene is TRBV29-1, the J gene TRBJ2-3; D is uncertain. The CDR3 spans 10 residues. Per the germline V gene, CDR1 is SQVTM and CDR2 is ANQGSEA. The V end lost 7 bases, the J end lost 6 bases, and 8 bases lay between the germline ends. CDR3 in amino acids: CSARVDTQYF. The DNA of the CDR3 is TGCAGCGCTCGTGTGGATACGCAGTATTTT.

This clonotype was picked up many times. The chain employs TRBV28 and TRBJ2-5; 8 bases align to TRBD2. J lost 2 bases, V lost 7 bases, and 9 bases had no gene match. CDR1 is MDHEN, CDR2 SYDVKM, per germline. The CDR3 spans 15 residues. This CDR3 is CASTGSGVPQETQYF. Written as DNA, the CDR3 is TGTGCCAGCACCGGTAGCGGGGTCCCTCAAGAGACCCAGTACTTC.

This clonotype occurred a few times. J is TRBJ2-3 and V is TRBV29-1; TRBD1 or TRBD2 may be the D gene (5 bases each). The germline V gene encodes CDR1 SQVTM and CDR2 ANQGSEA. This CDR3 contains 13 residues. V was cut by 6 bases and J by 4 bases, with 14 bases left in between. In DNA, the CDR3 is TGCAGCGTGTGGGGGTCGAAGTCAGATACGCAGTATTTT. Its translation: CSVWGSKSDTQYF.

This clonotype appeared a few times. CDR3 amino acids: CASSVRQGAKANSPLHF. CDR3 bases: TGTGCCAGCAGCGTCCGACAGGGGGCGAAGGCTAATTCACCCCTCCACTTT. This chain uses TRBV13 with TRBJ1-6, with 10 bases fitting TRBD1. The CDR3 consists of 17 residues. The germline V gene has CDR1 PRHDT and CDR2 FYEKMQ (reference sequence). Trimming took 5 bases from V and 6 from J; bases not matched to a gene: 10.

The rearrangement joins TRBV15 to TRBJ1-2; the D gene is possibly TRBD1 (6 bases). Deletions cut 1 base from V and 3 bases from J, with 12 bases between. CDR1 and CDR2 (germline): LNHNV, YYDKDF (reference sequence). This CDR3 spans 15 amino acids. CDR3 nucleotide sequence: TGTGCCACCAGCAGAGGGACAGCTCCTTACTATGGCTACACCTTC. Its protein is CATSRGTAPYYGYTF.

This clonotype was seen a few times. The J gene is TRBJ1-2, the V gene TRBV20-1; TRBD1 might be the D (5 bases). Trimming took off 5 bases at V and 2 bases at J, with 15 bases between the two ends. This CDR3 contains 14 residues. CDR1 is DFQATT, CDR2 SNEGSKA, per germline (reference sequence). CDR3 sequence: CSAGKGVGNYGYTF. CDR3 nucleotides: TGCAGTGCTGGCAAAGGGGTCGGCAACTATGGCTACACCTTC.